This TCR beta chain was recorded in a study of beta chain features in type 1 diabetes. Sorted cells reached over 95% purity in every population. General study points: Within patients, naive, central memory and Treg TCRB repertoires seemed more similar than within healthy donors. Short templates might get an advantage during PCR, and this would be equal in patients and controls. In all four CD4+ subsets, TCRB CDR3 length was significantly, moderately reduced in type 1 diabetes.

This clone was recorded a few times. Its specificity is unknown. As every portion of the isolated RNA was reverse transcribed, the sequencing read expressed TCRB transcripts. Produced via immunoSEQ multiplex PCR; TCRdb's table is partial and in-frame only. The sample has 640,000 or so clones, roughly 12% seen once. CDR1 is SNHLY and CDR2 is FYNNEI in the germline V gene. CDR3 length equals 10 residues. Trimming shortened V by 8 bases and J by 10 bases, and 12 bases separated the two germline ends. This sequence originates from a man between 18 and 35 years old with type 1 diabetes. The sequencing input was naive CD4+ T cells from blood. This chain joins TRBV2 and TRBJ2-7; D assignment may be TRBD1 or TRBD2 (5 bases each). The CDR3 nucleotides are TGTGCCAGCGGCCGGGACCGTCAGTACTTC. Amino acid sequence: CASGRDRQYF.